This TCR beta chain was obtained from a study of blood T cells in healthy people across ages. V shed 2 bases and J shed 9 bases, with 8 bases lying between them. The CDR3 has 12 residues. Germline V lookup: CDR1 MRHNA, CDR2 SNTAGT. General study points: PBMCs were not sorted, which prevented a conclusive comparison of naive versus antigen-experienced cells.

This clonotype has only a few counts. What it recognizes is unknown. The authors ran a second PCR of 7 to 11 cycles using a sample-barcoded 5' primer and a J-beta primer mix. TCRdb re-called the 5' RACE reads with MiXCR, one entry per CDR3 protein. The sample includes 730,000 or so distinct CDR3 sequences, more than 40% of them seen just once. The receptor comes from a woman aged 55-69 years in good health. Material: blood. The J gene is TRBJ2-1, the V gene TRBV6-4; D is unclear. The CDR3 sequence is CASSDNRGEQFF. DNA for the CDR3: TGTGCCAGCAGTGACAATCGAGGTGAGCAGTTCTTC.